This T cell receptor beta chain was sequenced in a study of spatial heterogeneity in lung cancer. About the research overall: Compared with alpha-chain sequences, beta-chain sequences were consistently detected in greater numbers. In the raw reads, each unique TCR and UMI combination was present more than ten times on average. Overall study results and limits: Ubiquitous expanded tumor TCRs showed up in blood more at resection than follow-up.

Time point defined: sample taken at primary tumor resection. Tumor, nontumor lung or frozen PBMC supplied whole RNA, sequenced without sorting. The V gene's germline CDR1 is SGHNT and CDR2 YENEEA. V trimming: 5 bases; J trimming: 3 bases; junction bases outside the gene matches: 4. The CDR3 consists of 14 residues. Individual TCR cDNA molecules each bore their own unique molecular identifier. From the 5' RACE reads, TCRdb called clonotypes with MiXCR, one entry per CDR3 protein. The sample includes roughly 50,000 distinct CDR3 sequences, around 7.6% seen only once; the top ten take approximately 13%. Ten or more counts support this clonotype. As yet, its antigen is unknown.

The sample was PBMCs, taken at surgery. This sequence originates from a female donor with early-stage non-small cell lung cancer. The chain couples TRBV11-3 to TRBJ2-5; 9 bases align to TRBD1. The DNA for the CDR3 is TGTGCCAGCAGCCCACGGACAGGGGAAGAGACCCAGTACTTC. Amino acid sequence: CASSPRTGEETQYF.